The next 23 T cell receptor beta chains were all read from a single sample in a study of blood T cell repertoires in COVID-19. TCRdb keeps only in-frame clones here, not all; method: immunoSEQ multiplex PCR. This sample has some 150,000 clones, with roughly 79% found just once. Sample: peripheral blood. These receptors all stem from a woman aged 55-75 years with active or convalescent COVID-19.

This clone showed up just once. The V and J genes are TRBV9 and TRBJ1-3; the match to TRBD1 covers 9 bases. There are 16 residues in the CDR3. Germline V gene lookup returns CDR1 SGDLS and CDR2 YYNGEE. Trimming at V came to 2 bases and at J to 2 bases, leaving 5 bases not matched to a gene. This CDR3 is CASSVQTGGAGNTIYF. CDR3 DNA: TGTGCCAGCAGCGTTCAAACAGGGGGCGCTGGAAACACCATATATTTT.

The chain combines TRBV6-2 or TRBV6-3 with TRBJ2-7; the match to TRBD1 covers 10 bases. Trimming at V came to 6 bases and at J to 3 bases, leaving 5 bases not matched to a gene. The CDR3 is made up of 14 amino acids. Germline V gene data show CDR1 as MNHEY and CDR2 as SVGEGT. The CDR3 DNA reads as TGTGCCAGCAGCCCGGGACAGGGGCTCTACGAGCAGTACTTC. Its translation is CASSPGQGLYEQYF.

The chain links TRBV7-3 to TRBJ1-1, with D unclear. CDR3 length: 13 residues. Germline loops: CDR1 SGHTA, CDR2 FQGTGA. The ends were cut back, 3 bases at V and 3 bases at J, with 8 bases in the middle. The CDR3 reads CASSLFRDTEAFF. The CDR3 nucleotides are TGTGCCAGCAGCTTGTTTCGGGACACTGAAGCTTTCTTT.

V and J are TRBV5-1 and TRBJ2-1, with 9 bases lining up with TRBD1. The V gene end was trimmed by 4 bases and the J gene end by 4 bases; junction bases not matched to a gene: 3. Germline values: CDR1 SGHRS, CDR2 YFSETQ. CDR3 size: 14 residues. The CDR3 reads CASSRQGVYNEQFF. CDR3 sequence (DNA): TGCGCCAGCAGCCGACAGGGGGTTTACAATGAGCAGTTCTTC.

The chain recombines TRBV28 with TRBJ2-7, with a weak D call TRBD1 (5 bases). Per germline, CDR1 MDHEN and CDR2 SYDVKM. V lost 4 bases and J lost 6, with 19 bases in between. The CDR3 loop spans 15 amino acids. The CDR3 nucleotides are TGTGCCAGCAGTTCATACAGGCTAGGCTGGGGCGAGCAGTACGTC. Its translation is CASSSYRLGWGEQYV.

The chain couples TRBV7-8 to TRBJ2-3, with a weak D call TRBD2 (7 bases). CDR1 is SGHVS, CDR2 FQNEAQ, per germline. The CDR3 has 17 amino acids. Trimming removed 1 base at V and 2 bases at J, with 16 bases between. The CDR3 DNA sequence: TGTGCCAGCAGCTTAGTCGTGGGGGGGCTCGTCACAGATACGCAGTATTTT. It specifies CASSLVVGGLVTDTQYF.

CDR3 in amino acids: CASKRSGGEDTQYF. CDR3 nucleotide sequence: TGCGCCAGCAAGAGGAGCGGGGGGGAGGATACGCAGTATTTT. The rearrangement links TRBV10-2 to TRBJ2-3; 10 bases fit TRBD2. Trimming removed 7 bases from V and 6 bases from J; junction bases left unmatched: 7. The CDR3 has 14 amino acids. Germline V gives CDR1 WSHSY, CDR2 SAAADI.

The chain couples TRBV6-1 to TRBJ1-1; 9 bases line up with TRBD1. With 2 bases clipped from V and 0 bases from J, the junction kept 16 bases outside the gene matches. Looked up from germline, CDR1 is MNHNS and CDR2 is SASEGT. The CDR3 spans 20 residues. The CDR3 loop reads CASSEKDRGSMISVNTEAFF. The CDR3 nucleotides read TGTGCCAGCAGTGAAAAGGACAGGGGAAGTATGATAAGTGTGAACACTGAAGCTTTCTTT.

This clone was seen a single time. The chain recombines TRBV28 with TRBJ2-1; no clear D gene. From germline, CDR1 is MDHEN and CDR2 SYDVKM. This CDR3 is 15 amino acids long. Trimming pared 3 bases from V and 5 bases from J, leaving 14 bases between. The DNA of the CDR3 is TGTGCCAGCAGTTTGGGCTATCCCCGCAACAATGAGCAGTTCTTC. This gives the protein CASSLGYPRNNEQFF.

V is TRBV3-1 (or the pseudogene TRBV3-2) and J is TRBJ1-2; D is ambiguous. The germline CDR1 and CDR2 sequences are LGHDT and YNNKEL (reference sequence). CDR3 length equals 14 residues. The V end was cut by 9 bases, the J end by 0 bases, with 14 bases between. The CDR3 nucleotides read TGTGCCAGTGGGCAACCGGGAACTAACTATGGCTACACCTTC. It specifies CASGQPGTNYGYTF.

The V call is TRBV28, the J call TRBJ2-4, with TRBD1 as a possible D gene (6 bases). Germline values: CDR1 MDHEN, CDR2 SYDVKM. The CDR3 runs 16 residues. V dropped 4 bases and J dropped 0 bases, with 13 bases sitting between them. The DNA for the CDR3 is TGTGCCAGCAGTTCCCGGACAGCCTTAGCCAAAAACATTCAGTACTTC. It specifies CASSSRTALAKNIQYF.

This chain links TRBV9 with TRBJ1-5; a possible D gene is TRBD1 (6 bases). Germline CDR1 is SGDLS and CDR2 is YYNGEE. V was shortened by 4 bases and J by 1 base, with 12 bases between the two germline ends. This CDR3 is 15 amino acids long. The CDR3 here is CASSRGTSSNQPQHF. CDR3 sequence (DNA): TGTGCCAGCAGCCGAGGGACATCGAGCAATCAGCCCCAGCATTTT.

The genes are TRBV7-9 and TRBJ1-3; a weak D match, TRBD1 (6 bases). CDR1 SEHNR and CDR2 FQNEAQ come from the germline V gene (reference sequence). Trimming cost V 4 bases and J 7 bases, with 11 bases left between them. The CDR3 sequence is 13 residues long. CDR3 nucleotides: TGTGCCAGCAGCTCCACAGGGCGTAACACCATATATTTT. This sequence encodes CASSSTGRNTIYF.

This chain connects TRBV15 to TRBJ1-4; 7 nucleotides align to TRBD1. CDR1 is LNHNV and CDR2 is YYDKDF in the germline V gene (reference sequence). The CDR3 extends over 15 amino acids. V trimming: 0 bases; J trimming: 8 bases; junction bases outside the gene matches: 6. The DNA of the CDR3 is TGTGCCACCAGCAGAGATGGAGGGGGCAGCGAAAAACTGTTTTTT. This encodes CATSRDGGGSEKLFF.

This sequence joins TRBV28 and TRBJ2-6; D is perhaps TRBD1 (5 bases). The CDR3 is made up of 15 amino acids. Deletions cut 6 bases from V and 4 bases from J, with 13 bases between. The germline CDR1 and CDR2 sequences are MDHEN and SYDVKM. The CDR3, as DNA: TGTGCCAGCAGCCTTCAGGGTTACGGGGCCAACGTCCTGACTTTC. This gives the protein CASSLQGYGANVLTF.

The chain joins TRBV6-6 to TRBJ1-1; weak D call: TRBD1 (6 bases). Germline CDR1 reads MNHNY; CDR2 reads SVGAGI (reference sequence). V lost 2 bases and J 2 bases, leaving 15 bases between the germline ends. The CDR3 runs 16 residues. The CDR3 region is CASSYPGQLLNTEAFF. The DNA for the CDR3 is TGTGCCAGCAGTTACCCCGGACAGCTCCTAAACACTGAAGCTTTCTTT.

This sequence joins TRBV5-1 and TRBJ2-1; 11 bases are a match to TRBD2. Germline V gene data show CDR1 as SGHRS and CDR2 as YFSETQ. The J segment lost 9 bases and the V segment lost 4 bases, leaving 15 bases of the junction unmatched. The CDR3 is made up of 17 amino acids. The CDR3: CASSPQPGLAALGEQFF. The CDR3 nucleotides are TGCGCCAGCAGCCCCCAGCCGGGACTAGCGGCTTTAGGTGAGCAGTTCTTC.

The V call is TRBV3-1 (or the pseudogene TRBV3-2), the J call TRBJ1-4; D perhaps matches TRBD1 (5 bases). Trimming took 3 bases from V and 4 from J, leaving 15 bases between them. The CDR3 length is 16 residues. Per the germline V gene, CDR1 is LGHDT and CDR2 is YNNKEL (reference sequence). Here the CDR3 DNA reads TGTGCCAGCAGCCATAGGACGGGGAGGGGTAATGAAAAACTGTTTTTT. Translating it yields CASSHRTGRGNEKLFF.

The CDR3 spells CASSFLSGGADGELFF. CDR3 in DNA: TGTGCCAGCAGCTTCCTGAGCGGGGGGGCAGACGGGGAGCTGTTTTTT. The genes are TRBV11-3 and TRBJ2-2; 10 bases align to TRBD2. There are 16 residues in the CDR3. Trimming removed 3 bases from V and 7 bases from J; junction bases left unmatched: 8. Per the germline V gene, CDR1 is SGHNT and CDR2 is YENEEA.

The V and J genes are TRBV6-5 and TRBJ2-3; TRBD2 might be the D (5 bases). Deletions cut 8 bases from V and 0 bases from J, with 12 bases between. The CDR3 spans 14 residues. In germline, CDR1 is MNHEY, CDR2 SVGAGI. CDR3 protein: CASDYLGSTDTQYF. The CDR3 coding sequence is TGTGCCAGCGACTACCTGGGTAGCACAGATACGCAGTATTTT.

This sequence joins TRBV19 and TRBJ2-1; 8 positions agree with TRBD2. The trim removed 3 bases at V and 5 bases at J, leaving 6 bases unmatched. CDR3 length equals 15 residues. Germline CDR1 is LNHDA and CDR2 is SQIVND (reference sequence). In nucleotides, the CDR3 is TGTGCCAGTAGTATCCAGCGGGGGCCTAACAATGAGCAGTTCTTC. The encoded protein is CASSIQRGPNNEQFF. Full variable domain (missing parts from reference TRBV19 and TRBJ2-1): DGGITQSPKYLFRKEGQNVTLSCEQNLNHDAMYWYRQDPGQGLRLIYYSQIVNDFQKGDIAEGYSVSREKKESFPLTVTSAQKNPTAFYLCASSIQRGPNNEQFFGPGTRLTVL.

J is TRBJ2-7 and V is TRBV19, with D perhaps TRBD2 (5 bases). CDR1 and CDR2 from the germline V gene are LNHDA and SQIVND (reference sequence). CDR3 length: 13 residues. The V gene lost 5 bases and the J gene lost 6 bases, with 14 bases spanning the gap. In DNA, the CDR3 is TGTGCCAGTAGTGTCCGGGAAGGAGGCGAGCAGTACTTC. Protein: CASSVREGGEQYF.

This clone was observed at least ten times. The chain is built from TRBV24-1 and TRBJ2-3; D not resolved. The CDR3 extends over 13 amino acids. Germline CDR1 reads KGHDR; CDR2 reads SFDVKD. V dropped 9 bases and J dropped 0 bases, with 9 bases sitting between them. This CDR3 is CATEEASTDTQYF. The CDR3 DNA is TGTGCCACCGAGGAAGCTAGCACAGATACGCAGTATTTT.